This TCR beta chain was recorded in a study of T cell repertoires in cytomegalovirus infection. About the study: Carrying CMV and the relevant HLA type showed in public TCR beta signatures.

TCRdb re-analysed the reads in MiXCR, keeping a single row per CDR3 protein. The sample consists of a few hundred thousand distinct CDR3 sequences, roughly 42% of them appearing once. Germline V gene data show CDR1 as SGHTA and CDR2 as FQGNSA. The CDR3 extends over 18 amino acids. Trimming at V came to 5 bases and at J to 7 bases, leaving 19 bases not matched to a gene. Study-wide results and limits: Dominant in the ex vivo response were TCR beta clonotypes restricted by HLA-C and specific for CMV.

For this clonotype: The antigen is undetermined.

The receptor was derived from a human donor in good health (CMV status not recorded). Some clones in this sample may be carry-over from other donors' samples. The source material was cultured PBMCs, sampled from culture after CMV antigen stimulation. The chain recombines TRBV7-2 with TRBJ2-1; 8 nucleotides match TRBD1. The CDR3 protein is CASSARQTYRDRINEQFF. The CDR3 DNA follows: TGTGCCAGCAGCGCCCGCCAAACGTACCGGGACAGGATAAATGAGCAGTTCTTC. Filled out from reference TRBV7-2 and TRBJ2-1, the complete variable domain reads GAGVSQSPSNKVTEKGKDVELRCDPISGHTALYWYRQSLGQGLEFLIYFQGNSAPDKSGLPSDRFSAERTGGSVSTLTIQRTQQEDSAVYLCASSARQTYRDRINEQFFGPGTRLTVL.